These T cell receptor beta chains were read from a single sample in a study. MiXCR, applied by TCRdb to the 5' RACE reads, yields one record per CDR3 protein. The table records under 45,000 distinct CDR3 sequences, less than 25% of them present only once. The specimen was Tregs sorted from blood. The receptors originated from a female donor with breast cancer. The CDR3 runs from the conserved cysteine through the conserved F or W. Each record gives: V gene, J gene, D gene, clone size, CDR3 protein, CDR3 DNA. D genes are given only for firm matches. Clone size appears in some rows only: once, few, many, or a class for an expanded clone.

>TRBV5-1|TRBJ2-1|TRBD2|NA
CASSWPTSGSNEQFF
TGCGCCAGCAGCTGGCCGACTAGCGGGAGTAATGAGCAGTTCTTC
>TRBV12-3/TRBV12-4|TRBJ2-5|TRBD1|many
CASRGTGVFQYF
TGTGCCAGCAGGGGGACAGGGGTTTTTCAGTACTTC
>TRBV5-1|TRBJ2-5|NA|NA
CASSFQQRETQYF
TGCGCCAGCAGCTTCCAACAGAGAGAGACCCAGTACTTC
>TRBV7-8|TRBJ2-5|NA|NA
CASSLAGTRQETQYF
TGTGCCAGCAGCTTAGCCGGGACGCGGCAAGAGACCCAGTACTTC
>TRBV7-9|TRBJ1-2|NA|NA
CASSLSTFGYTF
TGTGCCAGCAGCTTATCCACGTTCGGCTACACCTTC
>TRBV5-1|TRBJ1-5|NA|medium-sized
CASSYDSNQPQHF
TGCGCCAGCAGCTACGACAGCAATCAGCCCCAGCATTTT
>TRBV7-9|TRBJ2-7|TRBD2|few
CASSPGLAGRIYYEQYF
TGTGCCAGCAGCCCGGGACTAGCGGGGCGAATTTACTACGAGCAGTACTTC
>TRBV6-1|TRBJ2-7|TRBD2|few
CASSETGLASEQYF
TGTGCCAGCAGTGAAACAGGACTAGCAAGCGAGCAGTACTTC
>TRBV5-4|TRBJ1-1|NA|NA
CASSLEITGTPNTEAFF
TGTGCCAGCAGCCTCGAAATAACCGGGACACCGAACACTGAAGCTTTCTTT
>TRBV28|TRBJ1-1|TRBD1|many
CASSLWGTAMNTEAFF
TGTGCCAGCAGTTTATGGGGGACAGCCATGAACACTGAAGCTTTCTTT
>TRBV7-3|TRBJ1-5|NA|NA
CASSATPGGQPQHF
TGTGCCAGCAGCGCCACGCCGGGTGGGCAGCCCCAGCATTTT
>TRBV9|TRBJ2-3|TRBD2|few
CASSPGGLALDTQYF
TGTGCCAGCAGCCCCGGGGGACTAGCGTTGGATACGCAGTATTTT
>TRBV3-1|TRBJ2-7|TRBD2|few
CASSQVGLAGDEQYF
TGTGCCAGCAGCCAAGTCGGGCTAGCGGGAGACGAGCAGTACTTC
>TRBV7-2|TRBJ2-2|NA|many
CASSPQGYTGELFF
TGTGCCAGCAGTCCGCAGGGGTACACCGGGGAGCTGTTTTTT
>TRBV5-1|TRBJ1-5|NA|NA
CASSLNDGRNQPQHF
TGCGCCAGCAGCTTAAATGACGGGAGGAATCAGCCCCAGCATTTT
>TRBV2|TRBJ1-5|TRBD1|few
CASSLRTGRNQPQHF
TGTGCCAGCAGTCTTAGGACAGGCCGCAATCAGCCCCAGCATTTT
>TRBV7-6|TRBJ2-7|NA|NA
CTSSLAGPRYEQYF
TGTACCAGCAGCTTAGCCGGGCCCCGCTACGAGCAGTACTTC
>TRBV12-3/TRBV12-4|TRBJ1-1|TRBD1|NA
CASSFRTGSPNTEAFF
TGTGCCAGCAGTTTTAGGACAGGGTCACCGAACACTGAAGCTTTCTTT
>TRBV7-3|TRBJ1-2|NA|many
CASSIGPNYGYTF
TGTGCCAGCAGTATAGGACCTAACTATGGCTACACCTTC
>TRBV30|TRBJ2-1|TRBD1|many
CAWISIRDRGYNEQFF
TGTGCCTGGATCAGTATAAGGGACAGGGGATACAATGAGCAGTTCTTC
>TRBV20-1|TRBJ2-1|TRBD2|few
CSARGLAGHNEQFF
TGCAGTGCTAGGGGACTAGCGGGGCACAATGAGCAGTTCTTC
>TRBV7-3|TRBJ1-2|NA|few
CASSPGTDTPFYGYTF
TGTGCCAGCAGCCCAGGGACCGACACGCCGTTTTATGGCTACACCTTC
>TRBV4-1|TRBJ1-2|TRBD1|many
CASSGTGGYGYTF
TGCGCCAGCAGCGGGACAGGGGGGTATGGCTACACCTTC
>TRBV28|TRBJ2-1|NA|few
CASSLGGGQAIYNEQFF
TGTGCCAGCAGTTTGGGGGGGGGACAGGCGATTTACAATGAGCAGTTCTTC